This is a list of T cell receptor beta chains from one sample in a study of blood T cell repertoires in COVID-19. Assay used: immunoSEQ multiplex PCR; TCRdb lists only in-frame clones, some missing. Of about 260,000 clones detected, about 90% appear once; the ten largest clones hold about 1.6%. Sequencing was done on a sample of peripheral blood. The origin of the receptors is a woman in her forties who had recovered from COVID-19. The CDR3 runs from the conserved cysteine through the conserved F or W. D genes are given only for firm matches. Not every row has a clone size; where given, it reads once, few, many or a size class.

>TRBV5-1|TRBD2|once
CATCAGGIGDTQYF
>TRBV6-5|NA|NA
CASSYSLLAPYNEQFF
>TRBV29-1|NA|NA
CSADRGYGYTF
>TRBV4-1|NA|NA
CASSLLGLSAYNEQFF
>TRBV4-1|TRBD1|once
CASSHKVDLGQVNTEAFF
>TRBV3-1/TRBV3-2|NA|NA
CASSSRGSGSYEQYF
>TRBV9|TRBD1|NA
CASSAFGTGIHEQYF
>TRBV5-4|TRBD2|NA
CASSNLAGEYNEQFF
>TRBV3-1/TRBV3-2|TRBD1|NA
CASSQRRDRVPLEETQYF
>TRBV4-1|NA|once
CASSQEEAITAQHF